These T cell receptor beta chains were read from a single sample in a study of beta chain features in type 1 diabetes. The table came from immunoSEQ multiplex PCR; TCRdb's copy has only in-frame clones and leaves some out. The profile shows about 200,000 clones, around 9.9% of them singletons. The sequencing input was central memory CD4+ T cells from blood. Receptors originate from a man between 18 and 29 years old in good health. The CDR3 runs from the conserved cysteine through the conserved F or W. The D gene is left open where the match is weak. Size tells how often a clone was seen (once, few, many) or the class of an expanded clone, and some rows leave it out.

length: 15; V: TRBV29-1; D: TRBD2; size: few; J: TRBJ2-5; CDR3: CSVEGTSGTRETQYF; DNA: TGCAGCGTTGAGGGGACTAGCGGGACTAGGGAGACCCAGTACTTC
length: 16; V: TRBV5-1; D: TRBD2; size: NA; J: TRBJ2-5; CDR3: CASSLGLAGGQKTQYF; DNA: TGCGCCAGCAGCTTGGGACTAGCGGGAGGTCAAAAGACCCAGTACTTC
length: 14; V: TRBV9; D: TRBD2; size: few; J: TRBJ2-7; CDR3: CASGKAGDAYEQYF; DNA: TGTGCCAGCGGTAAAGCGGGAGACGCCTACGAGCAGTACTTC
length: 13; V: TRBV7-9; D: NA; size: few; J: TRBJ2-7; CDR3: CASSPLGSYEQYF; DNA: TGTGCCAGCAGCCCCCTGGGTTCCTACGAGCAGTACTTC
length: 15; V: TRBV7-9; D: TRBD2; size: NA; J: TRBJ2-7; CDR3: CASSSSGTSAYEQYF; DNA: TGTGCCAGCAGCTCGTCCGGGACTAGCGCCTACGAGCAGTACTTC
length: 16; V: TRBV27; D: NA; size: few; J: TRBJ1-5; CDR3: CASSPQGGMANQPQHF; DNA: TGTGCCAGCAGTCCGCAGGGAGGTATGGCAAATCAGCCCCAGCATTTT
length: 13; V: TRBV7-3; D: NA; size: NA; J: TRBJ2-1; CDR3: CASSLTVDHEQFF; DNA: TGTGCCAGCAGCTTAACGGTGGATCATGAGCAGTTCTTC
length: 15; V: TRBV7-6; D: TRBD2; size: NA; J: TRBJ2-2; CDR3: CASSSGTSFTGELFF; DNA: TGTGCCAGCAGCTCCGGGACTAGCTTCACCGGGGAGCTGTTTTTT
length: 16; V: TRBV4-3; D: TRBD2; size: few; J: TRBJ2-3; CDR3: CASSPGLAGVGDTQYF; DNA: TGCGCCAGCAGCCCCGGACTAGCGGGAGTGGGCGATACGCAGTATTTT
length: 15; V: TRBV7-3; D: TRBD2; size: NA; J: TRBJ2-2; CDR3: CASSLSGSPTGELFF; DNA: TGTGCCAGCAGCTTAAGCGGGAGCCCCACCGGGGAGCTGTTTTTT
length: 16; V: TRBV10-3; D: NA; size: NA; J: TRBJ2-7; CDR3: CAISEPLTVGRNEQYF; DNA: TGTGCCATCAGTGAGCCGCTGACGGTAGGTAGGAACGAGCAGTACTTC
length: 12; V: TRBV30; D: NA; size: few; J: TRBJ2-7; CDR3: CAWKQREYEQYF; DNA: TGTGCCTGGAAACAGCGAGAGTACGAGCAGTACTTC
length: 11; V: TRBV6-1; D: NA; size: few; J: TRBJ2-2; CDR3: CASSEHGELFF; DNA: TGTGCCAGCAGTGAACACGGGGAGCTGTTTTTT
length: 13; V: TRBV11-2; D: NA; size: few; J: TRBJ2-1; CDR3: CASSLERFSEQFF; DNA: TGTGCCAGCAGCTTAGAACGGTTTAGTGAGCAGTTCTTC
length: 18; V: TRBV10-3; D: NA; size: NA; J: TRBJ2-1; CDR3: CAISESRIAVSSYNEQFF; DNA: TGTGCCATCAGTGAGTCGAGGATAGCGGTTAGCTCCTACAATGAGCAGTTCTTC
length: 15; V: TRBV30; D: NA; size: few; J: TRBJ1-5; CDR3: CAWTRAGGVNQPQHF; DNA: TGTGCCTGGACCCGAGCGGGGGGAGTCAATCAGCCCCAGCATTTT
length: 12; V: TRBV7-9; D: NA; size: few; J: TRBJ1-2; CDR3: CASSFPNYGYTF; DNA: TGTGCCAGCAGCTTCCCTAACTATGGCTACACCTTC
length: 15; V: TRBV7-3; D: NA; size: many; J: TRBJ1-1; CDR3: CASSPGTTMNTEAFF; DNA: TGTGCCAGCAGCCCGGGGACAACCATGAACACTGAAGCTTTCTTT
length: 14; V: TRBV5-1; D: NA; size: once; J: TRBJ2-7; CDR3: CASSLEGRPYEQYF; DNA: TGCGCCAGCAGCTTGGAGGGGAGGCCCTACGAGCAGTACTTC
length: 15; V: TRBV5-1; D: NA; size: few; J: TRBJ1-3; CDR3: CASSTRPEKENTIYF; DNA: TGCGCCAGCAGCACCAGACCCGAAAAGGAAAACACCATATATTTT
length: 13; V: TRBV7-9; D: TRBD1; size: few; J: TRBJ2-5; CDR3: CASEGQGEETQYF; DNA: TGTGCCAGCGAGGGACAGGGAGAGGAGACCCAGTACTTC
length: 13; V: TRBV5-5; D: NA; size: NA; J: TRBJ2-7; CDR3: CASSLGRVGEQYF; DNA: TGTGCCAGCAGCTTGGGCAGGGTCGGCGAGCAGTACTTC
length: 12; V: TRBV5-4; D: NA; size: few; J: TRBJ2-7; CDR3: CASSSFLNEQYF; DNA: TGTGCCAGCAGCTCGTTCTTAAACGAGCAGTACTTC
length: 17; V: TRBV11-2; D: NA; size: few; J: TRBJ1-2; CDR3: CASSHTRTYQGSNGYTF; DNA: TGTGCCAGCAGCCACACTCGAACATACCAGGGAAGTAATGGCTACACCTTC
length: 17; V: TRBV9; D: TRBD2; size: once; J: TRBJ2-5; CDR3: CASSVGTLAGGVETQYF; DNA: TGTGCCAGCAGCGTAGGGACACTAGCGGGAGGGGTTGAGACCCAGTACTTC